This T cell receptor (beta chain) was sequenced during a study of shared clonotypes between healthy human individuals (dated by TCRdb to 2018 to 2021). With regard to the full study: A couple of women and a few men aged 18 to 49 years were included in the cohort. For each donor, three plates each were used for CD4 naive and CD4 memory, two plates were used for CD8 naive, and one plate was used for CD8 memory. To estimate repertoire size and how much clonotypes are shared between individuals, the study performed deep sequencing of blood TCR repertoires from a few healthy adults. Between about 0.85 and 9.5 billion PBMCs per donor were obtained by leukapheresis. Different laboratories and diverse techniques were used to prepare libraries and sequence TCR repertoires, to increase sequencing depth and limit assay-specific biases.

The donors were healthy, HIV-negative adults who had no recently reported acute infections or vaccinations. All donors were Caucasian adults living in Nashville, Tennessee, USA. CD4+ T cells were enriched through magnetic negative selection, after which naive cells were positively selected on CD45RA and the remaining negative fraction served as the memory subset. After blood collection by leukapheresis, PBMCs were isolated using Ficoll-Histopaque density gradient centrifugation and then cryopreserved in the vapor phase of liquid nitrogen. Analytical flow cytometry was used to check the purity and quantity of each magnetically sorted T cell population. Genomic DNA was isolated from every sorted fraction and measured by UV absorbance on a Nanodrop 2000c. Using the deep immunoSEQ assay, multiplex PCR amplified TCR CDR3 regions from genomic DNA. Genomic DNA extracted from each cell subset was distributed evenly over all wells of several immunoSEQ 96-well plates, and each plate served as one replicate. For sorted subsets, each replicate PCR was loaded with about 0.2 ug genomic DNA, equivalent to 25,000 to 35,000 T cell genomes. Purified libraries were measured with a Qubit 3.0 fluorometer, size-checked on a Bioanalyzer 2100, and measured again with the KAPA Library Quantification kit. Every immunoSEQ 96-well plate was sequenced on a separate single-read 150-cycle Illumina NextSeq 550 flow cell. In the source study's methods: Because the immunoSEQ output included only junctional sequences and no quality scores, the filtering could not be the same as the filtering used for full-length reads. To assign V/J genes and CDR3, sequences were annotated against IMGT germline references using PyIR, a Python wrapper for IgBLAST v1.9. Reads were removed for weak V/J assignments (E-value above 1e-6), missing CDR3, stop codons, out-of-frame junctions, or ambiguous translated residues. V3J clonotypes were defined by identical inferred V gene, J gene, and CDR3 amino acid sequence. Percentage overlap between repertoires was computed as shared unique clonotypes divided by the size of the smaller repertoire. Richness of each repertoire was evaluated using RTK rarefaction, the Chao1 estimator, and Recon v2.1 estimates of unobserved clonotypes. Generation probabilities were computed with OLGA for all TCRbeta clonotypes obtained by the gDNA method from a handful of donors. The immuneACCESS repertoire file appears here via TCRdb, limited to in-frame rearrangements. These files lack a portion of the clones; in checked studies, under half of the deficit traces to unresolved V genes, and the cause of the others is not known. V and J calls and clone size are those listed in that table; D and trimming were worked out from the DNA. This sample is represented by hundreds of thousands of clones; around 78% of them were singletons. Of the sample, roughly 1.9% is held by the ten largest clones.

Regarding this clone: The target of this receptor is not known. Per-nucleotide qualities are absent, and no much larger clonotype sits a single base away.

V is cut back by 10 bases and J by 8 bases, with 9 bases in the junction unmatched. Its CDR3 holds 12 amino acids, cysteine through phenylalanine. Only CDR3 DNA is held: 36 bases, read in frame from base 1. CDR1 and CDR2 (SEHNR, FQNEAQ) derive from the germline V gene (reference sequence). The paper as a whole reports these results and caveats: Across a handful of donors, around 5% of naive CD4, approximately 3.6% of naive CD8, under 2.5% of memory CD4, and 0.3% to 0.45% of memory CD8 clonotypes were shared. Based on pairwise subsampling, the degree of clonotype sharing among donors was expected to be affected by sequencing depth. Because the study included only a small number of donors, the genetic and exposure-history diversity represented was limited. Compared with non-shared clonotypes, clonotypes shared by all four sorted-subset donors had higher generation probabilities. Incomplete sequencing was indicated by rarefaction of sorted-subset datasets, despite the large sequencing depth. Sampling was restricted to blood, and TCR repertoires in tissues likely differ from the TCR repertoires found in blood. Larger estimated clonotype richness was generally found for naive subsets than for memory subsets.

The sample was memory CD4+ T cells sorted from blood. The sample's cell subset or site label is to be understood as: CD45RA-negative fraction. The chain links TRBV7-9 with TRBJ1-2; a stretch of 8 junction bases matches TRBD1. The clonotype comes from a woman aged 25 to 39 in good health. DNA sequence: TGTGCCACACAAAGGACAGGGAACGGCTACACCTTC. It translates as CATQRTGNGYTF.